This T cell receptor (beta chain) was sequenced in a study of T cells in Graves' hyperthyroidism and ophthalmopathy (dated by TCRdb to between 2018 and 2021). Describing the broader study: Peripheral blood samples were taken at initial diagnosis, before any treatment was given. TCR V-J signatures able to tell the groups apart were searched for in a discovery cohort of 90 to 100 patients, of whom around 42 had Graves' ophthalmopathy and roughly 57 had stable Graves' hyperthyroidism. Prospective prediction of ophthalmopathy was tested in an independent validation cohort of fewer than 20 hyperthyroidism patients and some 17 patients who later progressed to ophthalmopathy. The 75 to 100 discovery patients were divided at random into training and test sets in a 7:3 ratio. In roughly six Graves' hyperthyroidism patients, the study also compared T-cell repertoires from thyroid tissue with T-cell repertoires from blood. After blood sampling, hyperthyroidism patients were treated with methimazole at a starting dose of 30 mg daily, and ophthalmopathy patients were treated with high-dose intravenous methylprednisolone. According to the paper, TCR Vbeta CDR3 sequencing was carried out on 120 to 150 peripheral blood samples, which came from under 50 ophthalmopathy, 75 or so hyperthyroidism and approximately 17 progressor patients.

Overall results and qualifications from the work: Blood samples also contained most of the expanded thyroid clonotypes (frequency above 0.001), which suggests that blood repertoires may reflect thyroid immune responses. No statistical method was used to set the sample size in advance, and investigators knew the group allocation. In validation, the model predicted progression to ophthalmopathy a median of around 6.5 months before onset, with 70% to 71% sensitivity and roughly 79% specificity. In cross-validation, a model built on a 13 V-J signature told ophthalmopathy apart from stable hyperthyroidism with under 90% sensitivity and approximately 81% specificity, and in testing the same model reached 80%/75%.

This clonotype was counted between two and nine times. Its antigen is not yet known. Base-call qualities are not available, and no considerably larger clone is one nucleotide away. The TCR beta CDR3 regions were amplified from RNA transcripts. The first round of RT-PCR for the TCR CDR3 was performed with the HTBI primer set and the Qiagen OneStep RT-PCR kit. The libraries were constructed in a second round of multiplex PCR and then size-selected and purified. Libraries were sequenced paired-end with 100 bp reads on an Illumina HiSeq2000. The published analysis was carried out like this. SOAPnuke was used to process the raw data, throwing out any read that contained adapters or uncalled bases, had a mean Phred below 15, or lacked an exact constant-primer or identifier match. High-quality paired reads were merged with COPE v1.2.5, and unique nucleotide sequences were defined as clonotypes. Clonotypes were aligned to IMGT TRBV, TRBD and TRBJ reference segments using MiTCR v1.1. Analysis was restricted to V-J combinations with a frequency above 0.0001, which covered about 99% of repertoires. A TCS score was defined as the ratio between F50 (clonal expansion) and ExV (chaos), using BLOSUM62-based TCRdist between CDR3 peptides within each V-J. Welch's t-statistics and random forest reduced around 510 V-J features to about 13, which were used in a naive Bayes classifier (R e1071). TCRdb reprocessing: public reads trimmed at Q25 with fastp, clones called with MiXCR, in-frame beta chains kept. Each entry is one CDR3 protein sequence, shown with its most common DNA and genes. TCRdb assigned the V and J calls; the authors' analysis was not used. A total of roughly 500,000 distinct CDR3 sequences appear in this sample, around a fifth of them only once. The ten biggest clones cover 45% to 55% of the sample.

Moderately to severely active disease, a Clinical Activity Score of at least 3, a NOSPECS grade of at least 4, and a duration under 3 months were present in ophthalmopathy patients. Exclusion was applied to patients with uncontrolled infections, other autoimmune diseases, pregnancy or lactation. Diagnoses were based on clinical symptoms, serum thyroxine and TRAb, thyroid ultrasound and orbital computed tomography. Ficoll-Paque density gradient centrifugation was used to isolate PBMCs from about 9 ml of fresh peripheral blood. Trizol reagent was used to extract total RNA, and RNA quality was then checked on an Agilent 2100 Bioanalyzer. The CDR3 has 13 amino acids, counting the end cysteine and phenylalanine. Kept here is only the CDR3 DNA, which spans 39 bases and is read in frame from base 1. Trimming costs V 3 bases and J 12 bases, and their ends lie 15 bases apart. CDR1 and CDR2 are drawn from the germline V gene (reference sequence): PRHDT, FYEKMQ.

This chain is built from TRBV13 and TRBJ2-1; the D segment could be TRBD2, given 6 matching bases. Sequenced: blood. This TCR was sampled from a woman in her sixties or seventies with Graves' ophthalmopathy. The DNA reads TGTGCCAGCAGCTTTGGTGAGCTGGAGGGGCAGTTCTTC. Translated, it reads CASSFGELEGQFF.